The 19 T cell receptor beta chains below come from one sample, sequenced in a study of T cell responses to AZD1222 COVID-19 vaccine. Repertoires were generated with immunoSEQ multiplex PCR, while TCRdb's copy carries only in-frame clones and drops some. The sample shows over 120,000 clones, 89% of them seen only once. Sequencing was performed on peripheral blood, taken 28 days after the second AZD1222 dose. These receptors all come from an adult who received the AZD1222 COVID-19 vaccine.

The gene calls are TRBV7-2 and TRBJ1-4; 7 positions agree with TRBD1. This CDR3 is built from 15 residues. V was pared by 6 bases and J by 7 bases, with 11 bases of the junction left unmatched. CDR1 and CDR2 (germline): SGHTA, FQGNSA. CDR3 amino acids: CASRSTGVGGEKLFF. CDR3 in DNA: TGTGCCAGCAGGTCTACAGGGGTCGGGGGTGAAAAACTGTTTTTT.

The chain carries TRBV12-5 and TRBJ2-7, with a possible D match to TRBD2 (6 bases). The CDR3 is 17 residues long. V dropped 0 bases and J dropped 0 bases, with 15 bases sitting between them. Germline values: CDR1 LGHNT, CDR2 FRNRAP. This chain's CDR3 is CASGLVQFRGNSYEQYF. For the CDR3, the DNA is TGTGCTAGTGGTTTGGTACAATTCCGGGGGAACTCCTACGAGCAGTACTTC.

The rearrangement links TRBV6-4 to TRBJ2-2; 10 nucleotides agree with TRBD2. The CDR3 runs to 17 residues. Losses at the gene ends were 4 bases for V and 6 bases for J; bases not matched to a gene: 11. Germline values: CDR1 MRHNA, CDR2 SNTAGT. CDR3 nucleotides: TGTGCCAGCAGTGCCCTAGCGGGGGCCAGCGCACCCGGGGAGCTGTTTTTT. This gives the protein CASSALAGASAPGELFF.

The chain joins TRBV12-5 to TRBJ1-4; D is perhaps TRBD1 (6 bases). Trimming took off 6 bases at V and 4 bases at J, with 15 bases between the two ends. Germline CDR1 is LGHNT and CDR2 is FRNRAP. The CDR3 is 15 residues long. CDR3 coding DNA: TGTGCTAGTGGACCTACAGAGGGGGGTAATGAAAAACTGTTTTTT. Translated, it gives CASGPTEGGNEKLFF.

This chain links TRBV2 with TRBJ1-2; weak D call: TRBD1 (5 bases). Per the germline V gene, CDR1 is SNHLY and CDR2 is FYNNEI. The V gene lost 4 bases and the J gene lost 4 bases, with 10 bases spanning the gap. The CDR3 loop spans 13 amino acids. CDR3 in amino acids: CASSVRGSYGYTF. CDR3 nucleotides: TGTGCCAGCAGTGTGCGGGGCAGCTATGGCTACACCTTC.

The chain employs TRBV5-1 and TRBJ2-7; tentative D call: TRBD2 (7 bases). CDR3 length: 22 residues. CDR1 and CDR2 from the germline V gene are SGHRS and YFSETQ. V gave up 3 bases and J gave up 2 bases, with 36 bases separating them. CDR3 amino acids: CASSWRGGRYDLVRAVPYEQYF. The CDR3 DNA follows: TGCGCCAGCAGCTGGAGGGGGGGGCGTTACGACCTAGTCCGAGCAGTCCCCTACGAGCAGTACTTC.

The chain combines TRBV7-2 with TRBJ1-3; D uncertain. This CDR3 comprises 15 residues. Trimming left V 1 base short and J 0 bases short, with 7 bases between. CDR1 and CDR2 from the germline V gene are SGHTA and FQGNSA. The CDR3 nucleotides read TGTGCCAGCAGCTTAGTAGTCAGCTCTGGAAACACCATATATTTT. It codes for CASSLVVSSGNTIYF.

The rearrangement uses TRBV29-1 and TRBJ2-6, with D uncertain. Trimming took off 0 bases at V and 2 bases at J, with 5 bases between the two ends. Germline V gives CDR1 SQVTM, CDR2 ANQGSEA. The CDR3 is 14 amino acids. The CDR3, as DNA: TGCAGCGTTGAAGAGGGGACTGGGGCCAACGTCCTGACTTTC. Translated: CSVEEGTGANVLTF. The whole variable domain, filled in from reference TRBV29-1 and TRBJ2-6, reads SAVISQKPSRDICQRGTSLTIQCQVDSQVTMMFWYRQQPGQSLTLIATANQGSEATYESGFVIDKFPISRPNLTFSTLTVSNMSPEDSSIYLCSVEEGTGANVLTFGAGSRLTVL.

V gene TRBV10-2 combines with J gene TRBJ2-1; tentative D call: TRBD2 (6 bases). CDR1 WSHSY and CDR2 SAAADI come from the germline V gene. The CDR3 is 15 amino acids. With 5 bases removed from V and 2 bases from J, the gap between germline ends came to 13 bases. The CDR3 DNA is TGCGCCAGCAGTCTTAGCGGAGCGACCTACAATGAGCAGTTCTTC. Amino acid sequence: CASSLSGATYNEQFF.

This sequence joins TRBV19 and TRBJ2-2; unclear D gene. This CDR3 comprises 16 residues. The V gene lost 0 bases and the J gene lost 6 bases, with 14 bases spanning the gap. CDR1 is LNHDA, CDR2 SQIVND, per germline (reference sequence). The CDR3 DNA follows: TGTGCCAGTAGTATAGATTTCAGAAGGTGGTCCGGGGAGCTGTTTTTT. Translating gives CASSIDFRRWSGELFF.

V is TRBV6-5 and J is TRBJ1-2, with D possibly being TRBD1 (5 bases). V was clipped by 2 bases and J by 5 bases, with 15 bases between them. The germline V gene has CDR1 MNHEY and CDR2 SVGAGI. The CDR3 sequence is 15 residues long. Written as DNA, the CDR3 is TGTGCCAGCAGTTACACTTCGTACGGGACGTATGGCTACACCTTC. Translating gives CASSYTSYGTYGYTF.

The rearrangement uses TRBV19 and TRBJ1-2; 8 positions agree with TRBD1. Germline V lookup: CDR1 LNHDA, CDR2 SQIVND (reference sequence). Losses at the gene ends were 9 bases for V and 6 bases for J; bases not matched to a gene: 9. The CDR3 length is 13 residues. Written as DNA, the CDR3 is TGTGCCAGCCGGACAGGGCTTGGTAATGGCTACACCTTC. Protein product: CASRTGLGNGYTF.

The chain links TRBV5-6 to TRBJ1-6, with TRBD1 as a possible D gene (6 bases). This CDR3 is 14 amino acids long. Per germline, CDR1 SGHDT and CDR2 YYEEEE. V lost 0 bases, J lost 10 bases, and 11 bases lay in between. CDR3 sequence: CASSLARGRSPLHF. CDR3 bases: TGTGCCAGCAGCTTGGCCAGGGGCCGGTCACCCCTCCACTTT.

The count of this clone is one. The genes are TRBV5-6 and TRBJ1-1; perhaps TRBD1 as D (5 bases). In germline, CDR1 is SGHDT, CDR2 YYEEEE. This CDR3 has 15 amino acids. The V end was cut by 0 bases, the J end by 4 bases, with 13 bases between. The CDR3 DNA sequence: TGTGCCAGCAGCTTGGGGATGGTGGGGGGCACTGAAGCTTTCTTT. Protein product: CASSLGMVGGTEAFF.

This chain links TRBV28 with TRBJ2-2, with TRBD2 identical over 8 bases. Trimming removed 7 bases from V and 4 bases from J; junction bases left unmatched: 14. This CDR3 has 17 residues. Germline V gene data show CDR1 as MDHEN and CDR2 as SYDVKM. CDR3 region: CASMGISGTVVTGELFF. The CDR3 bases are TGTGCCAGCATGGGCATTAGCGGGACTGTTGTCACCGGGGAGCTGTTTTTT.

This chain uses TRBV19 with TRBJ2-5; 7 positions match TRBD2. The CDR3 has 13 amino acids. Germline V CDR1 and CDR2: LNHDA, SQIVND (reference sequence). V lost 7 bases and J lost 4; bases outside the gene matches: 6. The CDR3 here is CASTASGRETQYF. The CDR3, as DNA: TGTGCCAGTACCGCTAGCGGAAGAGAGACCCAGTACTTC. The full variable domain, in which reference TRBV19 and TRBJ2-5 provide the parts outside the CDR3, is DGGITQSPKYLFRKEGQNVTLSCEQNLNHDAMYWYRQDPGQGLRLIYYSQIVNDFQKGDIAEGYSVSREKKESFPLTVTSAQKNPTAFYLCASTASGRETQYFGPGTRLLVL.

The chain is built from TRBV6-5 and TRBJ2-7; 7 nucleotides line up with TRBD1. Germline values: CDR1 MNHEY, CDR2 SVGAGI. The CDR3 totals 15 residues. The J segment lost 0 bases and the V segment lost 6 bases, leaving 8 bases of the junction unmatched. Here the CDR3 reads CASSPRGQSSYEQYF. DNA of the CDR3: TGTGCCAGCAGCCCCCGGGGACAGAGCTCCTACGAGCAGTACTTC.

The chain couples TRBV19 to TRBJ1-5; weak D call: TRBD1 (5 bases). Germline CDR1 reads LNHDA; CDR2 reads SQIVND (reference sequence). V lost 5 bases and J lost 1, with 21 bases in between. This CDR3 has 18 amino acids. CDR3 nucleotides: TGTGCCAGTAGTCTGGTCGGGGGGTTCGGTGGAAGCAATCAGCCCCAGCATTTT. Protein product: CASSLVGGFGGSNQPQHF.

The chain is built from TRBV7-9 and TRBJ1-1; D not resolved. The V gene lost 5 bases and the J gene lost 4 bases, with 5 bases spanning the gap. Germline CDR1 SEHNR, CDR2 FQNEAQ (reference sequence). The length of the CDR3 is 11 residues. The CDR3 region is CASSRGTEAFF. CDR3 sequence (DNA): TGTGCCAGCAGCCGCGGCACTGAAGCTTTCTTT.